One sample yielded the 4 T cell receptor beta chains listed below, sequenced in a study of CD8+ T cells in alopecia areata. Extracted RNA was reverse transcribed into cDNA, the sequencing template. Profiling relied on immunoSEQ multiplex PCR, and the TCRdb table lists in-frame clones only, not all of them. The sample records approximately 99,000 clones, 55% to 70% being singletons. Sequences were obtained from NKG2D-low CD8+ T cells sorted from blood. These receptors all come from a human donor with alopecia areata.

CDR3 nucleotide sequence: TGTGCCAGCGGCAGCGATTTGGAGCAGTTCTTC. Translated: CASGSDLEQFF. The chain recombines TRBV9 with TRBJ2-1, with D unresolved. Trimming removed 7 bases at V and 10 bases at J, with 12 bases between. The CDR3 totals 11 residues. Looked up from germline, CDR1 is SGDLS and CDR2 is YYNGEE.

The CDR3 loop is CASSLVQGATEAFF. The CDR3 nucleotides are TGTGCCAGCAGTTTAGTCCAGGGGGCGACTGAAGCTTTCTTT. The chain couples TRBV27 to TRBJ1-1; 8 bases are shared with TRBD1. Germline trimming cut 2 bases from V and 5 bases from J; bases unmatched to any gene: 4. The length of the CDR3 is 14 residues. CDR1 MNHEY and CDR2 SMNVEV come from the germline V gene (reference sequence).

This chain joins TRBV29-1 and TRBJ2-1, with TRBD1 matching over 7 bases. The V and J ends lost 1 base and 8 bases, in that order; junction bases with no gene match: 2. The CDR3 has 12 amino acids. Germline CDR1 reads SQVTM; CDR2 reads ANQGSEA. The CDR3 here is CSVEGQGYEQFF. The CDR3 bases are TGCAGCGTTGAAGGACAGGGCTATGAGCAGTTCTTC.

J is TRBJ2-1 and V is TRBV6-4; D remains ambiguous. Trimming shortened V by 0 bases and J by 4 bases, and 7 bases separated the two germline ends. There are 14 residues in the CDR3. Germline loops: CDR1 MRHNA, CDR2 SNTAGT. This CDR3 is CASSDSLGYNEQFF. The CDR3 bases are TGTGCCAGCAGTGACTCGTTAGGGTACAATGAGCAGTTCTTC.